Below, 26 T cell receptor beta chains from the same sample are listed, as sequenced in a study of OX40 agonist ivuxolimab in advanced cancers. Here immunoSEQ multiplex PCR was the method, and the copy in TCRdb shows in-frame clones only, minus some. The table has approximately 72,000 clones, around 90% seen once. The material was CD4+ or CD8+ T cells sorted from blood, obtained in a trial of the OX40 agonist ivuxolimab. These receptors originate from an adult with an advanced solid tumor such as melanoma, head and neck, liver or kidney cancer.

The V call is TRBV4-3, the J call TRBJ1-5; D possibly corresponds to TRBD1 (5 bases). CDR1 LGHNA and CDR2 YSLEER come from the germline V gene. This CDR3 is 15 amino acids long. Between the trimmed V and J ends, which lost 1 base and 5 bases, there was a span of 12 bases. The CDR3 DNA reads TGCGCCAGCAGCCAAGCAGGGAGGCTCGATCAGCCCCAGCATTTT. Its translation is CASSQAGRLDQPQHF.

The rearrangement uses TRBV11-3 and TRBJ1-3; TRBD1 matches at 7 bases. Looked up from germline, CDR1 is SGHNT and CDR2 is YENEEA. Losses at the gene ends were 5 bases for V and 1 base for J; bases not matched to a gene: 5. The CDR3 loop spans 15 amino acids. The CDR3 region is CASSPGQQSGNTIYF. CDR3 nucleotides: TGTGCCAGCAGCCCGGGACAGCAGTCTGGAAACACCATATATTTT.

The chain uses TRBV18 and TRBJ2-2, with TRBD2 identical over 7 bases. From germline, CDR1 is KGHSH and CDR2 LQKENI. The ends lost 3 bases at V and 3 bases at J; junction bases unmatched: 13. The CDR3 length is 18 residues. The CDR3 coding sequence is TGTGCCAGCTCACCGGAAAGGAAAGCTAGCGGATACACCGGGGAGCTGTTTTTT. Protein sequence: CASSPERKASGYTGELFF.

The J gene is TRBJ2-6, the V gene TRBV28; D is undetermined. The germline gives CDR1 MDHEN, CDR2 SYDVKM. The CDR3 consists of 15 residues. Trimming pared 7 bases from V and 0 bases from J, leaving 10 bases between. The DNA of the CDR3 is TGTGCCAGCACAACAACGGGCTCTGGGGCCAACGTCCTGACTTTC. Its protein is CASTTTGSGANVLTF.

This clone was seen a few times. V and J are TRBV29-1 and TRBJ2-7, with TRBD1 matching over 8 bases. The V gene end was trimmed by 6 bases and the J gene end by 5 bases; junction bases not matched to a gene: 15. Germline lookup yields CDR1 SQVTM and CDR2 ANQGSEA. This CDR3 has 15 residues. The CDR3 nucleotides read TGCAGCGTGGGGGTGGGACAGGCTTTTGACGACGAGCAGTACTTC. It codes for CSVGVGQAFDDEQYF.

The rearrangement links TRBV28 to TRBJ1-1; the D is unclear. The V end was cut by 2 bases, the J end by 11 bases, with 21 bases between. The V gene's germline CDR1 is MDHEN and CDR2 SYDVKM. The CDR3 is 15 residues long. CDR3 in DNA: TGTGCCAGCAGTTTAGGACTGCAGAACCTAAGGCGGGCTTTCTTT. Its protein is CASSLGLQNLRRAFF.

The table lists this clone with a count of one. The rearrangement joins TRBV4-3 to TRBJ2-1; TRBD1 matches at 8 bases. Germline V gene data show CDR1 as LGHNA and CDR2 as YSLEER. The CDR3 has 14 amino acids. V was clipped by 2 bases and J by 7 bases; unmatched bases: 4. CDR3 sequence reads: CASSQQGAYNEQFF. CDR3 sequence (DNA): TGCGCCAGCAGCCAACAGGGGGCTTATAATGAGCAGTTCTTC.

This clone was counted a single time. The V gene is TRBV18, the J gene TRBJ2-7; 9 nucleotides align to TRBD1. V trimming: 3 bases; J trimming: 3 bases; junction bases outside the gene matches: 12. CDR3 length: 17 residues. Germline CDR1 reads KGHSH; CDR2 reads LQKENI. In DNA, the CDR3 is TGTGCCAGCTCACCGGGACAGGGTATGTTGAACTACTACGAGCAGTACTTC. Amino acids: CASSPGQGMLNYYEQYF.

The chain combines TRBV28 with TRBJ2-7; 8 bases fit TRBD1. Germline V gene sequence: CDR1 MDHEN, CDR2 SYDVKM. This CDR3 is built from 13 residues. The V and J ends lost 10 bases and 4 bases, in that order; junction bases with no gene match: 9. The CDR3 sequence: CANSRGPGYEQYF. The CDR3 bases are TGTGCCAACTCCAGGGGGCCGGGATACGAGCAGTACTTC.

The chain links TRBV29-1 to TRBJ2-7; the D is unclear. Trimming took 5 bases from V and 0 from J, leaving 14 bases between them. Germline CDR1 reads SQVTM; CDR2 reads ANQGSEA. CDR3 size: 14 residues. The CDR3 region has the DNA TGCAGCGTTATGAGCCAGCTATCCTCCTACGAGCAGTACTTC. Amino acids: CSVMSQLSSYEQYF.

The rearrangement links TRBV19 to TRBJ1-1; no reliable D call. The ends were cut back, 1 base at V and 1 base at J, with 7 bases in the middle. The CDR3 contains 14 residues. Germline V gives CDR1 LNHDA, CDR2 SQIVND (reference sequence). The CDR3 coding sequence is TGTGCCAGTAGTATAGTCTTGGAGAACACTGAAGCTTTCTTT. This sequence encodes CASSIVLENTEAFF.

The gene calls are TRBV6-6 and TRBJ2-3; no clear D gene. Germline V gene lookup returns CDR1 MNHNY and CDR2 SVGAGI (reference sequence). The CDR3 has 13 residues. V dropped 6 bases and J dropped 5 bases, with 12 bases sitting between them. CDR3 coding DNA: TGTGCCAGCAGCCACCCGCCAGGAGATACGCAGTATTTT. Amino acid sequence: CASSHPPGDTQYF.

The chain combines TRBV5-8 with TRBJ2-2; TRBD2 aligns across 9 bases. The CDR3 is 16 residues long. Germline V gene lookup returns CDR1 SGHTS and CDR2 YDEGEE. V lost 4 bases, J lost 2 bases, and 6 bases stayed unmatched. The CDR3 region is CASSPRGTSNTGELFF. The CDR3 DNA follows: TGTGCCAGCAGCCCCCGGGGGACTAGCAACACCGGGGAGCTGTTTTTT.

This chain uses TRBV9 with TRBJ2-7; a possible D gene is TRBD2 (6 bases). CDR3 length: 16 amino acids. V dropped 3 bases and J dropped 0 bases, with 16 bases sitting between them. Looked up from germline, CDR1 is SGDLS and CDR2 is YYNGEE. CDR3 sequence: CASSACSWRGSYEQYF. The CDR3 region has the DNA TGTGCCAGCAGCGCCTGTTCCTGGCGGGGCTCCTACGAGCAGTACTTC.

The chain links TRBV4-1 to TRBJ2-7; D might be TRBD1 or TRBD2, each matching 5 bases. The CDR3 loop spans 16 amino acids. Germline assignment: CDR1 MGHRA and CDR2 YSYEKL. V lost 0 bases and J lost 3, with 15 bases in between. The DNA of the CDR3 is TGCGCCAGCAGCCAAGAAGGGGAGCGTGGCCTCTACGAGCAGTACTTC. Its protein product is CASSQEGERGLYEQYF.

The chain links TRBV6-6 to TRBJ2-2; 7 nucleotides align to TRBD1. The CDR3 totals 14 residues. Looked up from germline, CDR1 is MNHNY and CDR2 is SVGAGI (reference sequence). V was clipped by 5 bases and J by 6 bases; unmatched bases: 6. The CDR3 region is CASSTTGRAGELFF. The CDR3 DNA reads TGTGCCAGCAGTACGACAGGGCGCGCCGGGGAGCTGTTTTTT.

The chain has TRBV4-2 and TRBJ1-5; perhaps TRBD1 as D (6 bases). The germline CDR1 and CDR2 sequences are LGHNA and YNFKEQ. Trimming took 5 bases from V and 0 from J, leaving 11 bases between them. The CDR3 sequence is 15 residues long. CDR3 sequence: CASSAGADSNQPQHF. The DNA for the CDR3 is TGTGCCAGCAGCGCGGGGGCGGATAGCAATCAGCCCCAGCATTTT.

This sequence joins TRBV18 and TRBJ1-1; TRBD1 might be the D (5 bases). CDR1 is KGHSH and CDR2 is LQKENI in the germline V gene. V was trimmed by 0 bases and J by 1 base, leaving 9 bases between them. The CDR3 is made up of 15 amino acids. Written as DNA, the CDR3 is TGTGCCAGCTCACCACCGTCCGGGGGGAACACTGAAGCTTTCTTT. As protein: CASSPPSGGNTEAFF.

This clone was recorded a few times. Other DNA variants within this sample encode the same CDR3. This chain links TRBV6-6 with TRBJ2-7, with D hard to call. Germline V gene data show CDR1 as MNHNY and CDR2 as SVGAGI (reference sequence). The CDR3 is made up of 15 amino acids. The V and J ends lost 0 bases and 0 bases respectively, with 9 bases between them. The CDR3 sequence is CASSYSGESSYEQYF. The CDR3 nucleotides are TGTGCCAGCAGTTACTCGGGCGAGAGCTCCTACGAGCAGTACTTC.

V usage is TRBV11-1 and J usage is TRBJ2-1; 7 nucleotides line up with TRBD2. The CDR3 loop spans 16 amino acids. Trimming removed 1 base from V and 3 bases from J; junction bases left unmatched: 6. CDR1 and CDR2 from the germline V gene are SGHAT and FQDESV (reference sequence). CDR3 nucleotide sequence: TGTGCCAGCAGCTTAGGTTGGCGGGAGCGCTACAATGAGCAGTTCTTC. This sequence encodes CASSLGWRERYNEQFF.

In its sample, this clone was seen once. The chain links TRBV29-1 to TRBJ2-3; perhaps TRBD1 as D (7 bases). Trimming pared 7 bases from V and 1 base from J, leaving 24 bases between. The CDR3 runs 17 residues. Germline V gives CDR1 SQVTM, CDR2 ANQGSEA. The CDR3 sequence is CSALRGRGGGGTDTQYF. The DNA of the CDR3 is TGCAGCGCCTTACGGGGGAGAGGGGGCGGGGGCACAGATACGCAGTATTTT.

The rearrangement joins TRBV4-3 to TRBJ2-5; TRBD1 is a possible D gene (7 bases). The germline CDR1 and CDR2 sequences are LGHNA and YSLEER. V gave up 4 bases and J gave up 7 bases, with 16 bases separating them. This CDR3 contains 14 residues. DNA of the CDR3: TGCGCCAGCAGCCGCCTCACAGGGGAGGTGACCCAGTACTTC. Translating it yields CASSRLTGEVTQYF.

The chain is built from TRBV5-1 and TRBJ2-7, with TRBD2 matching 11 bases. The CDR3 length is 16 residues. The V and J ends lost 6 bases and 5 bases, in that order; junction bases with no gene match: 13. Germline assignment: CDR1 SGHRS and CDR2 YFSETQ. The CDR3 bases are TGCGCCAGCAACCCACTAGCGGGGGACCTCAGGAACGAGCAGTACTTC. Its translation is CASNPLAGDLRNEQYF. Full variable domain (rest looked up from reference TRBV5-1 and TRBJ2-7): KAGVTQTPRYLIKTRGQQVTLSCSPISGHRSVSWYQQTPGQGLQFLFEYFSETQRNKGNFPGRFSGRQFSNSRSEMNVSTLELGDSALYLCASNPLAGDLRNEQYFGPGTRLTVT.

The V and J genes are TRBV6-6 and TRBJ2-7, with TRBD1 identical over 10 bases. With 7 bases clipped from V and 6 bases from J, the junction kept 9 bases outside the gene matches. The CDR3 runs 14 residues. Germline CDR1 MNHNY, CDR2 SVGAGI (reference sequence). The CDR3 region has the DNA TGTGCCAGCATCCGAGACAGGGGGCCTGGCGAGCAGTACTTC. It encodes CASIRDRGPGEQYF.

This clone was detected a few times. V and J are TRBV7-9 and TRBJ2-1; D is ambiguous. This CDR3 has 14 amino acids. In germline, CDR1 is SEHNR, CDR2 FQNEAQ (reference sequence). V was clipped by 2 bases and J by 6 bases, with 11 bases between them. CDR3 nucleotide sequence: TGTGCCAGCAGCTTAACTCGGAAGGTCAATGAGCAGTTCTTC. Its translation is CASSLTRKVNEQFF.

This clone has only a few counts. V is TRBV30 and J is TRBJ1-1; D is undetermined. Germline V gives CDR1 GTSNPN, CDR2 SVGIG (reference sequence). This CDR3 has 14 amino acids. V was pared by 4 bases and J by 4 bases, with 16 bases between. The CDR3 region is CAWTSVGLGTEAFF. The CDR3, as DNA: TGTGCCTGGACCTCGGTGGGGTTGGGCACTGAAGCTTTCTTT.